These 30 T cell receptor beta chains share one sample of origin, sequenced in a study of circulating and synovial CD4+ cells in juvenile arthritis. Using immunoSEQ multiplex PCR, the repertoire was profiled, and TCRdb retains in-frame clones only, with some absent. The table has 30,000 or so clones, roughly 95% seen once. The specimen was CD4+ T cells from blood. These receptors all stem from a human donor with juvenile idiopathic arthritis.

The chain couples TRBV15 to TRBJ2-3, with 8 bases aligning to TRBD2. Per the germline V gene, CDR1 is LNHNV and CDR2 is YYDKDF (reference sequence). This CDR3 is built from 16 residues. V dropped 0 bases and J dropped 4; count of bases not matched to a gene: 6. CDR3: CATSRDAGGIADTQYF. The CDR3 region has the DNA TGTGCCACCAGCAGAGATGCGGGGGGAATTGCAGATACGCAGTATTTT.

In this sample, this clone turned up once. The CDR3 is CATSRVGQGKETQYF. The CDR3 region has the DNA TGTGCCACCAGCAGGGTAGGACAGGGGAAAGAGACCCAGTACTTC. The chain carries TRBV15 and TRBJ2-5, with 9 bases fitting TRBD1. This CDR3 region has 15 residues. V shed 3 bases and J 3 bases; nucleotides not matched to a gene: 5. Germline V gene sequence: CDR1 LNHNV, CDR2 YYDKDF (reference sequence).

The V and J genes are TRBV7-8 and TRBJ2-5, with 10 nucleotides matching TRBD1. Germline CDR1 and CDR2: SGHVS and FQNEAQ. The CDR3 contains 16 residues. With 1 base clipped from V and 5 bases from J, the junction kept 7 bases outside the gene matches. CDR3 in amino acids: CASSLEPGDRGETQYF. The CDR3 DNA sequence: TGTGCCAGCAGCTTAGAGCCGGGGGACAGGGGTGAGACCCAGTACTTC.

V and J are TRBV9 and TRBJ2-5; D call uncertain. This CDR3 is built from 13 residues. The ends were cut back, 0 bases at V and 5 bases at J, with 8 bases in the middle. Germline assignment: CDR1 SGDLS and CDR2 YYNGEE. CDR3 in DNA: TGTGCCAGCAGCGTAGGGCCCAAGGAGACCCAGTACTTC. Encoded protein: CASSVGPKETQYF. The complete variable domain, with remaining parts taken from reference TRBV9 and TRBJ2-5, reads DSGVTQTPKHLITATGQRVTLRCSPRSGDLSVYWYQQSLDQGLQFLIQYYNGEERAKGNILERFSAQQFPDLHSELNLSSLELGDSALYFCASSVGPKETQYFGPGTRLLVL.

The CDR3 region is CASSLRVRGYYYEQYF. CDR3 nucleotide sequence: TGTGCCAGCAGCTTAAGGGTCAGGGGGTATTACTACGAGCAGTACTTC. The rearrangement uses TRBV7-9 and TRBJ2-7; 7 bases agree with TRBD1. Germline V gene lookup returns CDR1 SEHNR and CDR2 FQNEAQ (reference sequence). CDR3 size: 16 residues. V lost 2 bases to trimming and J lost 3 bases; unmatched junction nucleotides: 10.

The CDR3 spells CASSYWASGTDTQYF. CDR3 nucleotides: TGTGCCAGCAGTTACTGGGCTAGCGGCACAGATACGCAGTATTTT. The V gene is TRBV6-5, the J gene TRBJ2-3, with D perhaps TRBD2 (6 bases). CDR3 size: 15 residues. The germline V and J ends were trimmed by 1 base and 1 base, with 9 bases remaining between them. CDR1 MNHEY and CDR2 SVGAGI come from the germline V gene.

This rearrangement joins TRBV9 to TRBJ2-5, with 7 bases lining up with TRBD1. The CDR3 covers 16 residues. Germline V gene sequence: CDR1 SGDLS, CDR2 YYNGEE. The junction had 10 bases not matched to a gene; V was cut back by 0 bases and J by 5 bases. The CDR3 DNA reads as TGTGCCAGCAGCGTAGGACAGGGTAGCCTATCGGAGACCCAGTACTTC. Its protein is CASSVGQGSLSETQYF. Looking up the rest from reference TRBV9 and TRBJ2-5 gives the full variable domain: DSGVTQTPKHLITATGQRVTLRCSPRSGDLSVYWYQQSLDQGLQFLIQYYNGEERAKGNILERFSAQQFPDLHSELNLSSLELGDSALYFCASSVGQGSLSETQYFGPGTRLLVL.

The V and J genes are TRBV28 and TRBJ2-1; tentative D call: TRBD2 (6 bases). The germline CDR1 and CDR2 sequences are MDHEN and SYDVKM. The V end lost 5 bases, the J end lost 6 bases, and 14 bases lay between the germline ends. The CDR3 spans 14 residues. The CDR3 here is CASSTGLRPNEQFF. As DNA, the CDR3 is TGTGCCAGCAGTACGGGACTCCGGCCCAATGAGCAGTTCTTC.

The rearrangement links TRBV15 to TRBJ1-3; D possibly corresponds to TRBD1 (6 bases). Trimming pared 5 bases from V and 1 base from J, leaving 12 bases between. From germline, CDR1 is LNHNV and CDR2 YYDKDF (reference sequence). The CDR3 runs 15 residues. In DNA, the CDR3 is TGTGCCACCAGCTTTCTCCAGGGGTCTGGAAACACCATATATTTT. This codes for CATSFLQGSGNTIYF. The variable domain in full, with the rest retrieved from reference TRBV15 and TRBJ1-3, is DAMVIQNPRYQVTQFGKPVTLSCSQTLNHNVMYWYQQKSSQAPKLLFHYYDKDFNNEADTPDNFQSRRPNTSFCFLDIRSPGLGDTAMYLCATSFLQGSGNTIYFGEGSWLTVV.

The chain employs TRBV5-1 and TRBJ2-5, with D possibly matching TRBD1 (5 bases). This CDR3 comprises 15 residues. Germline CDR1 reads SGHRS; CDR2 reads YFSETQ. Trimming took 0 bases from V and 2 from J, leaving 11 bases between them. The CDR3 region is CASSLGGVPQETQYF. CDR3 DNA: TGCGCCAGCAGCTTGGGGGGCGTCCCGCAAGAGACCCAGTACTTC.

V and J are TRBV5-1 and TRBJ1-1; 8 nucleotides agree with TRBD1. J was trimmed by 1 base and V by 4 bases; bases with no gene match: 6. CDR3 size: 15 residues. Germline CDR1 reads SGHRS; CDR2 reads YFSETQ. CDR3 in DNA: TGCGCCAGCAGCGGCGTAGGGACAGGGAACACTGAAGCTTTCTTT. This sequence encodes CASSGVGTGNTEAFF. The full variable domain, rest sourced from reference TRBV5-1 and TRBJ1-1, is KAGVTQTPRYLIKTRGQQVTLSCSPISGHRSVSWYQQTPGQGLQFLFEYFSETQRNKGNFPGRFSGRQFSNSRSEMNVSTLELGDSALYLCASSGVGTGNTEAFFGQGTRLTVV.

The DNA for the CDR3 is TGTGCCAGCAGTGAAACAGTAACAGATACGCAGTATTTT. It codes for CASSETVTDTQYF. This sequence joins TRBV6-1 and TRBJ2-3; D is undetermined. V dropped 2 bases and J dropped 3 bases, with 6 bases sitting between them. The germline V gene encodes CDR1 MNHNS and CDR2 SASEGT. CDR3 length: 13 residues.

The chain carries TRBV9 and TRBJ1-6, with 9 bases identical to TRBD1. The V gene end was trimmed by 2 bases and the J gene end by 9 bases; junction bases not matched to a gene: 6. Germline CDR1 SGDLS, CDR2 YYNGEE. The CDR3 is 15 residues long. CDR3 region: CASSVLRDRVSPLHF. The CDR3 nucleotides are TGTGCCAGCAGCGTCCTCCGGGACAGGGTTTCACCCCTCCACTTT.

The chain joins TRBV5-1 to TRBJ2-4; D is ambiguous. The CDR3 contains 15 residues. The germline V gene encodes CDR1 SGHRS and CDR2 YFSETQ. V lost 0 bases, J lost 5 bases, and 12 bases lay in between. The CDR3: CASSLEAGLQNIQYF. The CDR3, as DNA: TGCGCCAGCAGCTTGGAGGCCGGGTTACAAAACATTCAGTACTTC.

The CDR3 here is CASSLRLANTGELFF. The CDR3 DNA reads as TGTGCCAGCAGCTTACGACTAGCTAACACCGGGGAGCTGTTTTTT. The J gene is TRBJ2-2, the V gene TRBV5-5, with 7 bases that match TRBD2. The J segment lost 2 bases and the V segment lost 2 bases, leaving 3 bases of the junction unmatched. This CDR3 contains 15 residues. Germline V gene sequence: CDR1 SGHKS, CDR2 YYEKEE (reference sequence).

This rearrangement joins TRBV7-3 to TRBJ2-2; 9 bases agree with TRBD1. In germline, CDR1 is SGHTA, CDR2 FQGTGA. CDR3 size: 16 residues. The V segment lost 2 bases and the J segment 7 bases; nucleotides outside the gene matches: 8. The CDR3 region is CASSLYGTGTGGELFF. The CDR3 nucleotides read TGTGCCAGCAGCTTATATGGGACAGGGACGGGCGGGGAGCTGTTTTTT.

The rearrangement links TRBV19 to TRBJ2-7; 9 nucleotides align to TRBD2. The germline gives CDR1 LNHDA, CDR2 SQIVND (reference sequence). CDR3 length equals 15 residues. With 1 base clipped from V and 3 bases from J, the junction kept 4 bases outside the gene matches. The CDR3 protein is CASSIGGRDIYEQYF. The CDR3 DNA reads TGTGCCAGTAGTATAGGCGGGAGGGATATCTACGAGCAGTACTTC.

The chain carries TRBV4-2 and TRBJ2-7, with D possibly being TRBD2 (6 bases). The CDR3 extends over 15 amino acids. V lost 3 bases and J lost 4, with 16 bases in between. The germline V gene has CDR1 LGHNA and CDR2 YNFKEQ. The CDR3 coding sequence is TGTGCCAGCAGCCAGGGGGGACCTGTCGGGTACGAGCAGTACTTC. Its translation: CASSQGGPVGYEQYF.

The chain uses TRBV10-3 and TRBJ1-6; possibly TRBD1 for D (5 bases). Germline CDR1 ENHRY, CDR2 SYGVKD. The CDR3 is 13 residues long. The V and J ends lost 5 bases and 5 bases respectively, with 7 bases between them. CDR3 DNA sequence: TGTGCCATCAGTTCAGGGAATAATTCACCCCTCCACTTT. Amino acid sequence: CAISSGNNSPLHF.

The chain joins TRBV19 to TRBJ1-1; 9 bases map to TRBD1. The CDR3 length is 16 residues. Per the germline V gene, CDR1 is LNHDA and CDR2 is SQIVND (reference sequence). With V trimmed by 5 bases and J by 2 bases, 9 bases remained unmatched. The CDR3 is CASSVLQGAINTEAFF. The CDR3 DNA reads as TGTGCCAGTAGTGTGTTACAGGGGGCAATTAACACTGAAGCTTTCTTT.

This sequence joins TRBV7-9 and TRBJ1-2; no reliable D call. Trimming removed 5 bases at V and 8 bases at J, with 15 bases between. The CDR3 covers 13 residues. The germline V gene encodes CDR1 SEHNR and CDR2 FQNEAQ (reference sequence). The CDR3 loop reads CASSPRAPGGYTF. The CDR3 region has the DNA TGTGCCAGCAGCCCCCGGGCCCCGGGAGGCTACACCTTC. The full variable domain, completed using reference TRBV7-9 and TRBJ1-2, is DTGVSQNPRHKITKRGQNVTFRCDPISEHNRLYWYRQTLGQGPEFLTYFQNEAQLEKSRLLSDRFSAERPKGSFSTLEIQRTEQGDSAMYLCASSPRAPGGYTFGSGTRLTVV.

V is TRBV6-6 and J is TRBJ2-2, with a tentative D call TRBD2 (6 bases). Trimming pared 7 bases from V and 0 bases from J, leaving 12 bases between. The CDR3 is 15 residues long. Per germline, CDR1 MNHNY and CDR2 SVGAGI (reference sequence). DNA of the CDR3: TGTGCCAGCACTAATACTAGCCCGAACACCGGGGAGCTGTTTTTT. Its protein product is CASTNTSPNTGELFF.

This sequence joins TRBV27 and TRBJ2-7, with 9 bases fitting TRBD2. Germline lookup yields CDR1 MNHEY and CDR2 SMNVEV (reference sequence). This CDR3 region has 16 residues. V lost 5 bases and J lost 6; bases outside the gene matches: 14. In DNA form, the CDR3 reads TGTGCCAGCAGTCACTATGAGGGCGGGGGGGCCTTCGAGCAGTACTTC. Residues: CASSHYEGGGAFEQYF.

The CDR3 DNA is TGTGCCAGCTACAGGGGTGGCAATCAGCCCCAGCATTTT. It codes for CASYRGGNQPQHF. The rearrangement uses TRBV2 and TRBJ1-5; 7 nucleotides align to TRBD1. This CDR3 contains 13 residues. V lost 8 bases to trimming and J lost 2 bases; unmatched junction nucleotides: 3. In germline, CDR1 is SNHLY, CDR2 FYNNEI.

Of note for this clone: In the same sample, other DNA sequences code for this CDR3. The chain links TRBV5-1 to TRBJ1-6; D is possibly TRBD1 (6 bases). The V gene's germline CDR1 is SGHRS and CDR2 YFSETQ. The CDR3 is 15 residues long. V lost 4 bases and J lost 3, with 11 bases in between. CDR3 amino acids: CASSPTTGYNSPLHF. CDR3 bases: TGCGCCAGCAGCCCTACGACAGGCTATAATTCACCCCTCCACTTT.

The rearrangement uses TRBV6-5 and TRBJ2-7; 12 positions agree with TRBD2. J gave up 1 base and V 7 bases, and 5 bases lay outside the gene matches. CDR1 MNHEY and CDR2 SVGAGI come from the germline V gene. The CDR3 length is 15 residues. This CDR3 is CASKLTSGGSYEQYF. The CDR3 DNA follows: TGTGCCAGCAAACTGACTAGCGGGGGATCCTACGAGCAGTACTTC.

The CDR3 protein is CAISSRHRSYEQYF. The CDR3 coding sequence is TGTGCCATCAGCTCCCGACACCGCTCCTACGAGCAGTACTTC. The rearrangement joins TRBV10-3 to TRBJ2-7; D unclear. With 6 bases removed from V and 0 bases from J, the gap between germline ends came to 12 bases. This CDR3 contains 14 residues. CDR1 and CDR2 (germline): ENHRY, SYGVKD.

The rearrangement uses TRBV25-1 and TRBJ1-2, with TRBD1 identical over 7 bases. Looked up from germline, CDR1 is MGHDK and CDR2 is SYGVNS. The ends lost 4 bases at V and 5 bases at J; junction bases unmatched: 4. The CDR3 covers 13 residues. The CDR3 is CASSGGTAYGYTF. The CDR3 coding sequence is TGTGCCAGCAGTGGAGGGACAGCGTATGGCTACACCTTC.

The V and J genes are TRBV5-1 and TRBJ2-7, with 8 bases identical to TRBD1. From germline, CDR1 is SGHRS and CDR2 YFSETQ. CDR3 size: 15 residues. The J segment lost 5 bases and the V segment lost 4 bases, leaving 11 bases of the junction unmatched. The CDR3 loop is CASSVNRQGRNEQYF. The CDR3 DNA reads TGCGCCAGCAGCGTTAATCGACAGGGGCGGAACGAGCAGTACTTC.

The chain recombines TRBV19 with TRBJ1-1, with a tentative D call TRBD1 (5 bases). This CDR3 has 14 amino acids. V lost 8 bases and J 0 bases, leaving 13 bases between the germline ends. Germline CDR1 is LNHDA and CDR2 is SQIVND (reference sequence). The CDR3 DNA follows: TGTGCCAGTTTTGAGACAGAAATGAACACTGAAGCTTTCTTT. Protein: CASFETEMNTEAFF.